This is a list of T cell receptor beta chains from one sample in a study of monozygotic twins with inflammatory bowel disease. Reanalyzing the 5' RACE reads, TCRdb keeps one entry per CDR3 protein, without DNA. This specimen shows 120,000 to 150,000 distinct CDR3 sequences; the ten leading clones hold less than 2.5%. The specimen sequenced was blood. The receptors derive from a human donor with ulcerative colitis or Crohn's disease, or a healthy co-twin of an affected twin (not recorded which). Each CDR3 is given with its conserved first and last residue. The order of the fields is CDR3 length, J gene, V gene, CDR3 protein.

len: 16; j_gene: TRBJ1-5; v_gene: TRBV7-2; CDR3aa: CASSRTGTAGRQPQHF
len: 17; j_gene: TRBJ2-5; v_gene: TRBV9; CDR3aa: CASSAAEGFGTGGTQYF
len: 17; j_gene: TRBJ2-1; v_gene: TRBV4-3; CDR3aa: CASSRPKSGSSYNEQFF
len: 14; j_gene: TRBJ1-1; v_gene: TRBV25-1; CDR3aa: CASSEYQEGTEAFF
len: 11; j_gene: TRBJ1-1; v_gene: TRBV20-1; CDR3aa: CSAAPGTEAFF
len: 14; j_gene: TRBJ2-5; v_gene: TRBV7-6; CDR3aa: CASSFGGGVETQYF
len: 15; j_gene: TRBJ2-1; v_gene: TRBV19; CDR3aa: CASSRQGTTYNEQYF
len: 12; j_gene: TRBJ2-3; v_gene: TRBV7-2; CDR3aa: CASSPEVDTQYF
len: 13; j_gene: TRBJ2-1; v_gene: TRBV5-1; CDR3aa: CASSSRAGTEQFF
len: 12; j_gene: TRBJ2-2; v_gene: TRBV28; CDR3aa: CASSLDPGELFF
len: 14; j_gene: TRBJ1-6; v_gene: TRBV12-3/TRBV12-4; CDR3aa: CASSWTGNNSPLHF
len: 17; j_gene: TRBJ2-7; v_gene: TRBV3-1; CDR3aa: CASSQSTTGLSSYEQYF
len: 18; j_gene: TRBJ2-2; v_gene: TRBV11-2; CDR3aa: CASSLVGTSVSPTGELFF
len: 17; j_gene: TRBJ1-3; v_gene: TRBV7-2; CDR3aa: CASSLYPQDRAGNTIYF
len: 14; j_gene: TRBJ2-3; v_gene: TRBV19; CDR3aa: CASWGRGRTDTQYF
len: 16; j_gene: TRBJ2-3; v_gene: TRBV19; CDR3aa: CASSILGRGPTDTQYF
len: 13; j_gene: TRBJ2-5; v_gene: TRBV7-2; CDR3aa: CASSPEDWETQYF
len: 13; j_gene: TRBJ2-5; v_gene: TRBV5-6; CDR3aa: CASSPWGEETQYF
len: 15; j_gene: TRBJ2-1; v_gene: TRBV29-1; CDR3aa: CSVEKIVPAYNEQFF
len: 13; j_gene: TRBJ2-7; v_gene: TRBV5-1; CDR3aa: CASSRIQGGEQYF
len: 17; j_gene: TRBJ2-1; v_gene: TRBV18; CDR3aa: CASSPPKRGGMVNEQFF
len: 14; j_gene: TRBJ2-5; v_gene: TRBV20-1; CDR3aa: CSVNSGGYQETQYF
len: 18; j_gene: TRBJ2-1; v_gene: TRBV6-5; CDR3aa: CASRPAPSLAGGDNEQFF
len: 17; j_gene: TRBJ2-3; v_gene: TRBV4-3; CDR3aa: CASSQGPSGPSTDTQYF
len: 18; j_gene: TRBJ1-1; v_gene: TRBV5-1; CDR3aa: CASAAQILRKGINTEAFF
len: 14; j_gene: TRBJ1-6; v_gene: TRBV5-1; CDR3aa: CASKPGQGASPLHF
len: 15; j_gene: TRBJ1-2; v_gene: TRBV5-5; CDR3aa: CASSLLGTGGRGYTF
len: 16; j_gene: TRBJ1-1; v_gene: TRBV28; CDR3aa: CASSNRGKRGNTEAFF
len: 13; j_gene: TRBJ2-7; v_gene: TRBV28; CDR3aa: CASSRQPSYEQYF
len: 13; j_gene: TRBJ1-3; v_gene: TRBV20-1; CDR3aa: CSARDATGNTIYF
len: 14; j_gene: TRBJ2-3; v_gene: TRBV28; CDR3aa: CASSNTAQTDTQYF
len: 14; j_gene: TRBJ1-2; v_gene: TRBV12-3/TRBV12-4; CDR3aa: CASSFFGDRAGYTF
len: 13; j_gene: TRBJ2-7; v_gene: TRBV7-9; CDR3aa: CASSLDNYYEQYF
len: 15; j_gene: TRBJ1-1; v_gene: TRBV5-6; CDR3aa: CASSLGTRTSTEAFF
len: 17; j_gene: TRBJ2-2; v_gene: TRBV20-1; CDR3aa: CSARDRTGGLETGELFF
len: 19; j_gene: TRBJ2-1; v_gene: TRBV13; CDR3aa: CASSFGRLAGGFSYNEQFF
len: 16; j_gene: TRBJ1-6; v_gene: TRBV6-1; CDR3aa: CASREPTGTAYSPLHF
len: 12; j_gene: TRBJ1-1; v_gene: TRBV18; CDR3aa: CASSPPPAQAFF
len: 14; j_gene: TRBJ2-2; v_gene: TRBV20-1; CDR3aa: CSARLSGFTGELFF
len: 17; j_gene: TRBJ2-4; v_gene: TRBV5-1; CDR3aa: CASSRLQGGRIGNMQYF
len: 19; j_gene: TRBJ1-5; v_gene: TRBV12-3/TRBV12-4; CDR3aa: CASSLVLDGVVGRYQPQHF
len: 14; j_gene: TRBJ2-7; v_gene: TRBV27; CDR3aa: CARPGRGGPAEQYF
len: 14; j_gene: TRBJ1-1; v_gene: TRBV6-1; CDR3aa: CASSPTGRKAEAFF
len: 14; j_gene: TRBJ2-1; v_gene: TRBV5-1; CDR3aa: CASTLRAGWDEQFF
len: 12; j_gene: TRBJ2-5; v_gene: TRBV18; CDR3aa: CASSLYQETQYF
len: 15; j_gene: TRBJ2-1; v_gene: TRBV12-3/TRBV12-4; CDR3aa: CASRLPQRAYNEQFF
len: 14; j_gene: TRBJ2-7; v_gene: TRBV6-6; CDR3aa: CASAPQRVRYEQYF
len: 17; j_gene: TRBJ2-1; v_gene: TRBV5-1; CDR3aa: CASSSGGWQGSYNEQFF
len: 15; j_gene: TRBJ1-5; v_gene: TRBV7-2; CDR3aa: CASSLNRQLSQPQHF
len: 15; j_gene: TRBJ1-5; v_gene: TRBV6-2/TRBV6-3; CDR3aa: CASSLDRVINQPQHF
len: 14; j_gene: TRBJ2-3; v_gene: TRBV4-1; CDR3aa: CASSQLRGADTQYF
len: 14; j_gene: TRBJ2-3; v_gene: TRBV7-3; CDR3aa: CASSLAQAADTQYF
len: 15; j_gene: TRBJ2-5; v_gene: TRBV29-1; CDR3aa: CSAGTSGGIPLGQYF
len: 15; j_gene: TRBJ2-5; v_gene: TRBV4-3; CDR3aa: CASSQETGRQETQYF